Listed below are T cell receptor beta chains from one sample, sequenced in a study of shared clonotypes between healthy human individuals. Sequencing was performed with immunoSEQ multiplex PCR; in TCRdb, only in-frame clones are kept and a portion is missing. Among 650,000 to 700,000 clones listed, roughly 87% were seen once. Sequencing was performed on memory CD8+ T cells from PBMCs. The receptors stem from a man between 18 and 29 years old in good health. Some clones in this sample may be carry-over from other donors' samples. The CDR3 runs from the conserved cysteine through the conserved F or W. D genes are given only for firm matches. Not every row has a clone size; where given, it reads once, few, many or a size class.

j_gene: TRBJ2-7; abundance: once; d_gene: NA; len: 17; v_gene: TRBV7-9; CDR3nt: TGTGCCAGCAGCTTATCCAGCGGACCTTATCGGGGCGACGAGCAGTACTTC; CDR3aa: CASSLSSGPYRGDEQYF
j_gene: TRBJ2-7; abundance: NA; d_gene: NA; len: 12; v_gene: TRBV7-8; CDR3nt: TGTGCCAGCAGCTTACAAAGCGACGAGCAGTACTTC; CDR3aa: CASSLQSDEQYF
j_gene: TRBJ1-1; abundance: NA; d_gene: TRBD1; len: 18; v_gene: TRBV28; CDR3nt: TGTGCCAGCAGTATCGGACAGGGGGCGAAGCTTCATTTACTTGAAGCTTTCTTT; CDR3aa: CASSIGQGAKLHLLEAFF
j_gene: TRBJ2-1; abundance: NA; d_gene: TRBD2; len: 16; v_gene: TRBV7-8; CDR3nt: TGTGCCAGCAGCTTGGGGCGGGAGGGGCCCTACAATGAGCAGTTCTTC; CDR3aa: CASSLGREGPYNEQFF
j_gene: TRBJ2-3; abundance: NA; d_gene: NA; len: 16; v_gene: TRBV28; CDR3nt: TGTGCCAGCAGTCCCCTAGCGTACTCTAGCACAGATACGCAGTATTTT; CDR3aa: CASSPLAYSSTDTQYF
j_gene: TRBJ2-1; abundance: NA; d_gene: NA; len: 14; v_gene: TRBV28; CDR3nt: TGTGCCAGCAGTTTATACGGGGCGGGCGATGAGCAGTTCTTC; CDR3aa: CASSLYGAGDEQFF
j_gene: TRBJ2-7; abundance: NA; d_gene: TRBD1; len: 15; v_gene: TRBV28; CDR3nt: TGTGCCAGCAGCTATCACAACAGGGGATCTAACGAGCAGTACTTC; CDR3aa: CASSYHNRGSNEQYF
j_gene: TRBJ2-7; abundance: NA; d_gene: NA; len: 15; v_gene: TRBV27; CDR3nt: TGTGCCAGCAGTTTATTGCAGGGGCCCTCCTACGAGCAGTACTTC; CDR3aa: CASSLLQGPSYEQYF
j_gene: TRBJ2-7; abundance: once; d_gene: NA; len: 13; v_gene: TRBV2; CDR3nt: TGTGCCAGCAGTGAATCTTTAGATTACGAGCAGTACTTC; CDR3aa: CASSESLDYEQYF
j_gene: TRBJ2-1; abundance: few; d_gene: NA; len: 15; v_gene: TRBV19; CDR3nt: TGTGCCAGTAGTATCGAGCGGTTCTCCTACAATGAGCAGTTCTTC; CDR3aa: CASSIERFSYNEQFF
j_gene: TRBJ2-1; abundance: NA; d_gene: TRBD2; len: 15; v_gene: TRBV5-1; CDR3nt: TGCGCCAGCAGCTGGACTAGCGGCGACTACAATGAGCAGTTCTTC; CDR3aa: CASSWTSGDYNEQFF
j_gene: TRBJ1-5; abundance: NA; d_gene: NA; len: 15; v_gene: TRBV19; CDR3nt: TGTGCCAGTACCCCACTTGTTGAGCTCAATCAGCCCCAGCATTTT; CDR3aa: CASTPLVELNQPQHF
j_gene: TRBJ2-7; abundance: NA; d_gene: TRBD1; len: 15; v_gene: TRBV7-2; CDR3nt: TGTGCCAGCAGCTTAGCCCGGGACAGGGCCTACGAGCAGTACTTC; CDR3aa: CASSLARDRAYEQYF
j_gene: TRBJ2-1; abundance: NA; d_gene: NA; len: 16; v_gene: TRBV9; CDR3nt: TGTGCCAGCAGCGTTGGAAGGGGGAGCTCCTACAATGAGCAGTTCTTC; CDR3aa: CASSVGRGSSYNEQFF
j_gene: TRBJ2-7; abundance: NA; d_gene: NA; len: 11; v_gene: TRBV15; CDR3nt: TGTGCCACAGGGAGCCTCGTCGAGCAGTACTTC; CDR3aa: CATGSLVEQYF
j_gene: TRBJ2-7; abundance: NA; d_gene: NA; len: 14; v_gene: TRBV19; CDR3nt: TGTGCCAGTAGTCTCAGGGGAGTGAATTACGAGCAGTACTTC; CDR3aa: CASSLRGVNYEQYF
j_gene: TRBJ1-2; abundance: NA; d_gene: NA; len: 14; v_gene: TRBV9; CDR3nt: TGTGCCAGCAGCGTAGTCCCACTGAACTATGGCTACACCTTC; CDR3aa: CASSVVPLNYGYTF
j_gene: TRBJ2-1; abundance: NA; d_gene: TRBD2; len: 17; v_gene: TRBV7-8; CDR3nt: TGTGCCAGCAGCTTAAAGGCTAGCGGGAGGTCGTACAATGAGCAGTTCTTC; CDR3aa: CASSLKASGRSYNEQFF
j_gene: TRBJ2-1; abundance: NA; d_gene: NA; len: 13; v_gene: TRBV19; CDR3nt: TGTGCCAGTAGTATAGGTCCCAGGGAAGGGCAGTTCTTC; CDR3aa: CASSIGPREGQFF
j_gene: TRBJ1-1; abundance: few; d_gene: NA; len: 11; v_gene: TRBV25-1; CDR3nt: TGTGCCAGCAGTGAATTTACAGCCGCTTTCTTT; CDR3aa: CASSEFTAAFF
j_gene: TRBJ1-1; abundance: NA; d_gene: TRBD1; len: 16; v_gene: TRBV27; CDR3nt: TGTGCCAGCAGGGGGGACAGGGGAAGGGGGAACACTGAAGCTTTCTTT; CDR3aa: CASRGDRGRGNTEAFF
j_gene: TRBJ2-1; abundance: NA; d_gene: NA; len: 12; v_gene: TRBV5-1; CDR3nt: TGCGCCAGCAGGGGCGGGTACAATGAGCAGTTCTTC; CDR3aa: CASRGGYNEQFF
j_gene: TRBJ2-1; abundance: NA; d_gene: NA; len: 14; v_gene: TRBV11-2; CDR3nt: TGTGCCAGCAGCTTATTAGGTACCCCAGGTGAGCAGTTCTTC; CDR3aa: CASSLLGTPGEQFF
j_gene: TRBJ2-1; abundance: NA; d_gene: NA; len: 12; v_gene: TRBV7-9; CDR3nt: TGTGCCAGCAGCCCTGACTACAATGAGCAGTTCTTC; CDR3aa: CASSPDYNEQFF
j_gene: TRBJ2-1; abundance: once; d_gene: NA; len: 14; v_gene: TRBV6-1; CDR3nt: TGTGCCAGCAGTGAAGGGGGGGTCTACAATGAGCAGTTCTTC; CDR3aa: CASSEGGVYNEQFF
j_gene: TRBJ2-1; abundance: NA; d_gene: TRBD2; len: 16; v_gene: TRBV27; CDR3nt: TGTGCCAGCAGCCGCGCGGGGGTGAGCTCCTACAATGAGCAGTTCTTC; CDR3aa: CASSRAGVSSYNEQFF
j_gene: TRBJ2-7; abundance: NA; d_gene: TRBD2; len: 17; v_gene: TRBV5-4; CDR3nt: TGTGCCAGCAGCTTGGGACTAGCGGGAGAATTCTCCTACGAGCAGTACTTC; CDR3aa: CASSLGLAGEFSYEQYF
j_gene: TRBJ2-1; abundance: once; d_gene: TRBD2; len: 16; v_gene: TRBV5-1; CDR3nt: TGCGCCAGCATGGGACTAGCGGGAGCTGATGTCAATGAGCAGTTCTTC; CDR3aa: CASMGLAGADVNEQFF
j_gene: TRBJ2-5; abundance: NA; d_gene: NA; len: 18; v_gene: TRBV29-1; CDR3nt: TGCAGCGTTGAAGATCCATGGGCAAATCCGGGCCCTCAAGAGACCCAGTACTTC; CDR3aa: CSVEDPWANPGPQETQYF
j_gene: TRBJ2-5; abundance: NA; d_gene: NA; len: 13; v_gene: TRBV5-1; CDR3nt: TGCGCCAGCCGGTTAGGGGAACAAGAGACCCAGTACTTC; CDR3aa: CASRLGEQETQYF
j_gene: TRBJ1-5; abundance: NA; d_gene: NA; len: 14; v_gene: TRBV13; CDR3nt: TGTGCCAGCAGCTCTCTCAGGGGAGGTCAGCCCCAGCATTTT; CDR3aa: CASSSLRGGQPQHF
j_gene: TRBJ2-1; abundance: NA; d_gene: NA; len: 18; v_gene: TRBV4-1; CDR3nt: TGCGCCAGCAGCCAAGATCTTGCACTCCCAAGCTCCTACAATGAGCAGTTCTTC; CDR3aa: CASSQDLALPSSYNEQFF
j_gene: TRBJ1-2; abundance: NA; d_gene: NA; len: 16; v_gene: TRBV7-3; CDR3nt: TGTGCCAGCAGCTTATGGAATGGGCCGGAGGGATATGGCTACACCTTC; CDR3aa: CASSLWNGPEGYGYTF
j_gene: TRBJ1-2; abundance: few; d_gene: TRBD1; len: 13; v_gene: TRBV7-8; CDR3nt: TGTGCCAGCAGACCCGGGACAGGGAGCGACTACACCTTC; CDR3aa: CASRPGTGSDYTF
j_gene: TRBJ1-2; abundance: NA; d_gene: TRBD1; len: 18; v_gene: TRBV28; CDR3nt: TGTGCCAGCAGTTTGTACCGTACTCGGACAGGGGACAACTATGGCTACACCTTC; CDR3aa: CASSLYRTRTGDNYGYTF
j_gene: TRBJ2-7; abundance: NA; d_gene: NA; len: 12; v_gene: TRBV9; CDR3nt: TGTGCCAGCAGCTCTACTAGGGACGAGCAGTACTTC; CDR3aa: CASSSTRDEQYF
j_gene: TRBJ2-2; abundance: NA; d_gene: TRBD1; len: 15; v_gene: TRBV5-5; CDR3nt: TGTGCCAGCAGCGAAAGGGGGCCTAACACCGGGGAGCTGTTTTTT; CDR3aa: CASSERGPNTGELFF
j_gene: TRBJ2-1; abundance: NA; d_gene: NA; len: 14; v_gene: TRBV4-1; CDR3nt: TGCGCCAGCAGCCATCCCTTTGACCCCAATGAGCAGTTCTTC; CDR3aa: CASSHPFDPNEQFF
j_gene: TRBJ2-7; abundance: NA; d_gene: NA; len: 18; v_gene: TRBV25-1; CDR3nt: TGTGCCAGCAGTGTCTTCCTCAACTCGGGGGAGTTCTACCACGAGCAGTACTTC; CDR3aa: CASSVFLNSGEFYHEQYF
j_gene: TRBJ2-3; abundance: NA; d_gene: NA; len: 11; v_gene: TRBV25-1; CDR3nt: TGTGCCAGCAGTCGGGGAGATACGCAGTATTTT; CDR3aa: CASSRGDTQYF
j_gene: TRBJ1-4; abundance: NA; d_gene: NA; len: 17; v_gene: TRBV7-9; CDR3nt: TGTGCCAGCAGGGGAAGGACGACACACGCAACTAATGAAAAACTGTTTTTT; CDR3aa: CASRGRTTHATNEKLFF
j_gene: TRBJ2-5; abundance: NA; d_gene: TRBD2; len: 16; v_gene: TRBV27; CDR3nt: TGTGCCAGCAGTCCAGGGGCACTAGCGGGAGGAGAGACCCAGTACTTC; CDR3aa: CASSPGALAGGETQYF
j_gene: TRBJ2-1; abundance: NA; d_gene: TRBD2; len: 16; v_gene: TRBV7-3; CDR3nt: TGTGCCAGCAGCTCACGGGGGACTAGCGGTTACAATGAGCAGTTCTTC; CDR3aa: CASSSRGTSGYNEQFF
j_gene: TRBJ2-5; abundance: NA; d_gene: TRBD2; len: 16; v_gene: TRBV9; CDR3nt: TGTGCCAGCAGCGGCGGGGGGGGCACTAGTCCCGAGACCCAGTACTTC; CDR3aa: CASSGGGGTSPETQYF
j_gene: TRBJ2-7; abundance: NA; d_gene: TRBD2; len: 15; v_gene: TRBV6-5; CDR3nt: TGTGCCAGCAGCAGGACTAGCGGGAGGGCCTACGAGCAGTACTTC; CDR3aa: CASSRTSGRAYEQYF
j_gene: TRBJ1-1; abundance: NA; d_gene: NA; len: 13; v_gene: TRBV28; CDR3nt: TGTGCCAGCAGTACGACGGGGAACACTGAAGCTTTCTTT; CDR3aa: CASSTTGNTEAFF
j_gene: TRBJ2-1; abundance: once; d_gene: TRBD2; len: 17; v_gene: TRBV4-2; CDR3nt: TGTGCCAGCAGCCAAGAGTGGGCTAGCGGACCTTTAGATGAGCAGTTCTTC; CDR3aa: CASSQEWASGPLDEQFF
j_gene: TRBJ1-3; abundance: NA; d_gene: NA; len: 14; v_gene: TRBV7-9; CDR3nt: TGTGCCAGCAGCTTAGCCTCACTCGGAAACACCATATATTTT; CDR3aa: CASSLASLGNTIYF
j_gene: TRBJ2-3; abundance: NA; d_gene: TRBD2; len: 16; v_gene: TRBV27; CDR3nt: TGTGCCAGCAGTCTCATAGCGGGTCCTAGCACAGATACGCAGTATTTT; CDR3aa: CASSLIAGPSTDTQYF